This record looks at one T cell receptor beta chain sequence and its context. These data come from a study of shared clonotypes between healthy human individuals. Germline CDR1 and CDR2: MGHRA and YSYEKL. J lost 2 bases, V lost 5 bases, and 7 bases had no gene match. The CDR3 has 16 residues. The assay used deep level. In replicate PCRs of sorted subsets, approximately 190 ng DNA, tens of thousands of T cell genomes, was used. Produced via immunoSEQ multiplex PCR; TCRdb's table is partial and in-frame only. The sample includes fewer than 3 million clones, roughly 92% of them seen just once. It was into CD45RA+ naive and CD45RA-negative memory subsets that the CD4+ cells were split.

The clonotype comes from a man aged 18 to 29 in good health. Some clones in this sample may be carry-over from other donors' samples. The sequencing sample was made of naive CD4+ T cells from PBMCs. Subset: CD45RA+ positively selected. The chain has TRBV4-1 and TRBJ1-4; 8 nucleotides agree with TRBD1. CDR3 sequence (DNA): TGCGCCAGCAGCAAGGGGGACAGGCCGACTAATGAAAAACTGTTTTTT. Its protein is CASSKGDRPTNEKLFF.